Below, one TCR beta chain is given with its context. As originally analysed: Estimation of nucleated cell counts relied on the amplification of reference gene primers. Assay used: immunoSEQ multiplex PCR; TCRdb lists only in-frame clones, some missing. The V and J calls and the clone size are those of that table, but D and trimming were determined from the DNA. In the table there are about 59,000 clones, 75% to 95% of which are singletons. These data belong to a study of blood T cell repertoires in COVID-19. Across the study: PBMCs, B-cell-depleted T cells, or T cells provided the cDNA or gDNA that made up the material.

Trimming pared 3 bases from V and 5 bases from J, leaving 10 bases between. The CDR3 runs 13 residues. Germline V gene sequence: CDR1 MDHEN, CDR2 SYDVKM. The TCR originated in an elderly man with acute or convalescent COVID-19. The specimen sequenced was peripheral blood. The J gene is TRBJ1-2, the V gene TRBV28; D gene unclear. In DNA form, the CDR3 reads TGTGCCAGCAGTTTGGGCAGCGGGTATGGCTACACCTTC. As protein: CASSLGSGYGYTF.